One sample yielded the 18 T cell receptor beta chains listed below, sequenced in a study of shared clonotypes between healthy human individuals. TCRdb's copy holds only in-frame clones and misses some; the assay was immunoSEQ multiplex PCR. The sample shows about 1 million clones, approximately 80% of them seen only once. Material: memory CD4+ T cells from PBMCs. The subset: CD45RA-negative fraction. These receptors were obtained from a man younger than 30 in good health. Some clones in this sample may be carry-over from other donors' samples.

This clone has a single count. CDR3 sequence (DNA): TGTGCCAGCAGCTCGGACAGATATGGCTACACCTTC. Its protein product is CASSSDRYGYTF. This chain connects TRBV7-2 to TRBJ1-2; a possible D gene is TRBD1 (6 bases). Germline V lookup: CDR1 SGHTA, CDR2 FQGNSA. Deletions cut 4 bases from V and 5 bases from J, with 8 bases between. The CDR3 length is 12 residues.

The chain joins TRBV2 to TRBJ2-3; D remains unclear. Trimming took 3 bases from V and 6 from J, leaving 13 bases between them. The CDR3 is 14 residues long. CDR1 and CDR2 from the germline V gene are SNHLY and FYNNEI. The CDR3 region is CASSDRKATDTQYF. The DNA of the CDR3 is TGTGCCAGCAGTGACCGGAAGGCGACGGATACGCAGTATTTT.

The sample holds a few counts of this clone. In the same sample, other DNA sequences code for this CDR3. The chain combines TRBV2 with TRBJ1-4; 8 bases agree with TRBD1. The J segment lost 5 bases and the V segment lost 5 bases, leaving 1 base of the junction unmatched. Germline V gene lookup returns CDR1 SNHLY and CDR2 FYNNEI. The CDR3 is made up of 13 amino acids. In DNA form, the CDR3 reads TGTGCCAGCAGTAGGACAGGGAATGAAAAACTGTTTTTT. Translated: CASSRTGNEKLFF. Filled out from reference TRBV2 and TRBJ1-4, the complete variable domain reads EPEVTQTPSHQVTQMGQEVILRCVPISNHLYFYWYRQILGQKVEFLVSFYNNEISEKSEIFDDQFSVERPDGSNFTLKIRSTKLEDSAMYFCASSRTGNEKLFFGSGTQLSVL.

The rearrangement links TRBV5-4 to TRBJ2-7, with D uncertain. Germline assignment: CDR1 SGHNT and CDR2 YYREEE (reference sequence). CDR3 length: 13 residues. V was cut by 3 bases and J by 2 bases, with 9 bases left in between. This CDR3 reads CASSSGSAYEQYF. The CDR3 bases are TGTGCCAGCAGCTCCGGATCCGCCTACGAGCAGTACTTC. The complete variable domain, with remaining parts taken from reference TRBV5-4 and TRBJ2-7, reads ETGVTQSPTHLIKTRGQQVTLRCSSQSGHNTVSWYQQALGQGPQFIFQYYREEENGRGNFPPRFSGLQFPNYSSELNVNALELDDSALYLCASSSGSAYEQYFGPGTRLTVT.

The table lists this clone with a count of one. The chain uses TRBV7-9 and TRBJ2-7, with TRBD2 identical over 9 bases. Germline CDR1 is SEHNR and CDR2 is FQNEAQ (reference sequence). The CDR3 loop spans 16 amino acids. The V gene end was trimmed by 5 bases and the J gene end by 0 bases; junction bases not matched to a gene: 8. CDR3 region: CASSQGTSPSSYEQYF. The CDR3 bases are TGTGCCAGCAGCCAAGGGACTAGCCCTAGCTCCTACGAGCAGTACTTC. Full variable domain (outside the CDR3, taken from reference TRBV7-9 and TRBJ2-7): DTGVSQNPRHKITKRGQNVTFRCDPISEHNRLYWYRQTLGQGPEFLTYFQNEAQLEKSRLLSDRFSAERPKGSFSTLEIQRTEQGDSAMYLCASSQGTSPSSYEQYFGPGTRLTVT.

As DNA, the CDR3 is TGTGCCAGCGGAGCTAGCGGGAGGGCATTGTACTTC. It translates to CASGASGRALYF. The chain has TRBV2 and TRBJ2-7; 12 positions agree with TRBD2. The CDR3 runs to 12 residues. J was trimmed by 12 bases and V by 8 bases; bases with no gene match: 8. Germline V gene lookup returns CDR1 SNHLY and CDR2 FYNNEI.

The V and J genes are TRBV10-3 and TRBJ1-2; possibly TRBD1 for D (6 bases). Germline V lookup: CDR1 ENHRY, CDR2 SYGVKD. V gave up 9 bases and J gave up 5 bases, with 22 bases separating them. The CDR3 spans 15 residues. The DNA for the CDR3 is TGTGCCATTCAACAAACAGGGCCGGTCGGATATGGCTACACCTTC. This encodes CAIQQTGPVGYGYTF.

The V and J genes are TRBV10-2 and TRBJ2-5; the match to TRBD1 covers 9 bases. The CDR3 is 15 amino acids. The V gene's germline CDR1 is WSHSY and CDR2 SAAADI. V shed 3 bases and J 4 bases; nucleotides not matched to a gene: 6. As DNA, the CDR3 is TGCGCCAGCAGTGACCCGGGACAGGGATCAGAGACCCAGTACTTC. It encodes CASSDPGQGSETQYF.

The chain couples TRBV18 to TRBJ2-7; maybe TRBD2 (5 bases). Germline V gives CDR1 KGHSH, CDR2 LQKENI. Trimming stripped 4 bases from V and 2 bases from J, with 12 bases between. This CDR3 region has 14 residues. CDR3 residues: CASSRAAGTYEQYF. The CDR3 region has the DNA TGTGCCAGCTCACGGGCCGCCGGGACCTACGAGCAGTACTTC.

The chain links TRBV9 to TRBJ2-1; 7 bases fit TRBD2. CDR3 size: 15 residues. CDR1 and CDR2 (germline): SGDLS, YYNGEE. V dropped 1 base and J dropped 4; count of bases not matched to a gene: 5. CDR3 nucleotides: TGTGCCAGCAGCGTACTGGTGGGAGGGTACAATGAGCAGTTCTTC. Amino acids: CASSVLVGGYNEQFF. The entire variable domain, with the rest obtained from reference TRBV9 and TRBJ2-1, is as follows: DSGVTQTPKHLITATGQRVTLRCSPRSGDLSVYWYQQSLDQGLQFLIQYYNGEERAKGNILERFSAQQFPDLHSELNLSSLELGDSALYFCASSVLVGGYNEQFFGPGTRLTVL.

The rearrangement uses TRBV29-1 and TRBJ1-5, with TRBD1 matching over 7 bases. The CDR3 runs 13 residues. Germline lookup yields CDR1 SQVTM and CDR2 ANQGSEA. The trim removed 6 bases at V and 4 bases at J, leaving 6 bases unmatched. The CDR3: CSVAGTDNQPQHF. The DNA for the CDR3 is TGCAGCGTAGCCGGGACAGATAATCAGCCCCAGCATTTT. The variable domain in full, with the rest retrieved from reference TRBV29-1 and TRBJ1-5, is SAVISQKPSRDICQRGTSLTIQCQVDSQVTMMFWYRQQPGQSLTLIATANQGSEATYESGFVIDKFPISRPNLTFSTLTVSNMSPEDSSIYLCSVAGTDNQPQHFGDGTRLSIL.

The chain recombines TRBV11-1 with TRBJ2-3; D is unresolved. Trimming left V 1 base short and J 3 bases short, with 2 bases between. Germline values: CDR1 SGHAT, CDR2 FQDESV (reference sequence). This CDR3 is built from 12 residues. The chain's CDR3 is CASSLETDTQYF. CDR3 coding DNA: TGTGCCAGCAGCTTAGAGACAGATACGCAGTATTTT.

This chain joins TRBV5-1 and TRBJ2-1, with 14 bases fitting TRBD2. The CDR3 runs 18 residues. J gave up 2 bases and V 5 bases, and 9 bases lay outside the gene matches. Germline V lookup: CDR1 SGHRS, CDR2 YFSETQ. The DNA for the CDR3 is TGCGCCAGCAGGGGACTAGCGGGAGCTAAAGTCCCCTACAATGAGCAGTTCTTC. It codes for CASRGLAGAKVPYNEQFF.

Here the CDR3 DNA reads TGTGCCAGCAGTTTTTCGAGGGGGGTTGGGACCCAGTACTTC. This codes for CASSFSRGVGTQYF. The J gene is TRBJ2-5, the V gene TRBV27, with D tentatively TRBD1 or TRBD2 (6 bases each). Germline V gene data show CDR1 as MNHEY and CDR2 as SMNVEV (reference sequence). Trimming shortened V by 3 bases and J by 7 bases, and 15 bases separated the two germline ends. This CDR3 is built from 14 residues.

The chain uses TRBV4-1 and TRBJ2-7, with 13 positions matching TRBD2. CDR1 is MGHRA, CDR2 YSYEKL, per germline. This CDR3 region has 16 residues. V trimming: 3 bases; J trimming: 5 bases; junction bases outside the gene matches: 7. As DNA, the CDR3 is TGCGCCAGCAGCCAGTTACTAGCGGGAGGGCGTGACGAGCAGTACTTC. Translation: CASSQLLAGGRDEQYF.

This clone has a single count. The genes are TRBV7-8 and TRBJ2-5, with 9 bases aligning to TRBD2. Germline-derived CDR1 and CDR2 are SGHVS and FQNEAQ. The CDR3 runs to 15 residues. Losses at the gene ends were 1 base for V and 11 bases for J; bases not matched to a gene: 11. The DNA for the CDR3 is TGTGCCAGCAGCTTAGGCGGGAGGGCCATAGGAGAGCAGTACTTC. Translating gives CASSLGGRAIGEQYF.

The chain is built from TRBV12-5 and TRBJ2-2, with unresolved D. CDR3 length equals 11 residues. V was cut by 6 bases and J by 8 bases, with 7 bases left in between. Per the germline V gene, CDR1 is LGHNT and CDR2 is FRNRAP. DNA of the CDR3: TGTGCTAGTGGCCTTGGAGGGGAGCTGTTTTTT. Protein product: CASGLGGELFF.

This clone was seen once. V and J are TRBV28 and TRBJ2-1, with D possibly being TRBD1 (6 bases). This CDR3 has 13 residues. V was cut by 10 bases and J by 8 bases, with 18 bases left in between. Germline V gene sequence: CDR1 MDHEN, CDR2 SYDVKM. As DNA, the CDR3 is TGTGCCACCCAAGGCGCAGGGGTGGATGAGCAGTTCTTC. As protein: CATQGAGVDEQFF. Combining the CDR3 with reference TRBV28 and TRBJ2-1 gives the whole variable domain DVKVTQSSRYLVKRTGEKVFLECVQDMDHENMFWYRQDPGLGLRLIYFSYDVKMKEKGDIPEGYSVSREKKERFSLILESASTNQTSMYLCATQGAGVDEQFFGPGTRLTVL.